This passage covers 25 T cell receptor beta chains from one sample sequenced in a study of glioma-infiltrating T cells. Amplification of TCR alpha and beta CDR3 regions from RNA used iRepertoire nested multiplex PCR. TCRdb re-called the multiplex PCR reads through MiXCR, storing one row per CDR3 protein. The profile shows about 180,000 distinct CDR3 sequences, around 45% of them singletons. The specimen sequenced was glioma tissue, nonneoplastic brain tissue, or PBMCs (not recorded which). Every receptor here comes from a human donor with low-grade glioma or glioblastoma, undergoing nonglioma brain surgery, or in good health (not recorded which).

This clonotype was detected many times. Since a much larger clone is just one base distant, this may be a read error. The gene calls are TRBV20-1 and TRBJ2-1; TRBD1 agrees at 8 bases. Germline lookup yields CDR1 DFQATT and CDR2 SNEGSKA (reference sequence). The CDR3 totals 12 residues. The junction had 8 bases not matched to a gene; V was cut back by 7 bases and J by 9 bases. CDR3 in amino acids: CSVVDRASEQFF. Written as DNA, the CDR3 is TGCAGTGTTGTGGACAGGGCGAGTGAGCAGTTCTTC.

This clonotype was seen at least ten times. J is TRBJ1-1 and V is TRBV3-1; TRBD1 aligns across 7 bases. The CDR3 contains 13 residues. The V gene end was trimmed by 4 bases and the J gene end by 8 bases; junction bases not matched to a gene: 7. The germline CDR1 and CDR2 sequences are LGHDT and YNNKEL (reference sequence). CDR3 nucleotides: TGTGCCAGCAGCCCTGAACAGGGGAGAGAAGCTTTCTTT. Encoded protein: CASSPEQGREAFF.

This clonotype was counted ten times or more. V usage is TRBV10-3 and J usage is TRBJ2-3; D remains ambiguous. Trimming stripped 10 bases from V and 4 bases from J, with 21 bases between. This CDR3 region has 15 residues. CDR1 and CDR2 from the germline V gene are ENHRY and SYGVKD. The CDR3 bases are TGTGCCACCGAGGATCAGCCGCCGAACCCAGATACGCAGTATTTT. Residues: CATEDQPPNPDTQYF.

The chain carries TRBV12-5 and TRBJ2-1; 7 bases match TRBD2. The CDR3 covers 19 residues. The V and J ends lost 0 bases and 3 bases, in that order; junction bases with no gene match: 14. From germline, CDR1 is LGHNT and CDR2 FRNRAP. The CDR3 spells CASGLVRDGVTSSYNEQFF. As DNA, the CDR3 is TGTGCTAGTGGTTTGGTTCGAGACGGTGTGACTAGCAGCTACAATGAGCAGTTCTTC.

Of note for this clonotype: One end of the junction is discordant with germline, which a read error may explain. The V and J genes are TRBV19 and TRBJ2-1; tentatively, D is TRBD2 (6 bases). CDR3 size: 14 residues. The germline gives CDR1 LNHDA, CDR2 SQIVND (reference sequence). DNA of the CDR3: TGTGCTAGTAGTATCGGGAGCTCCTACAATGAGGAGTTCTTC. Protein sequence: CASSIGSSYNEEFF.

This sequence joins TRBV2 and TRBJ2-7, with TRBD1 identical over 8 bases. Germline trimming cut 8 bases from V and 7 bases from J; bases unmatched to any gene: 7. This CDR3 is built from 12 residues. Germline CDR1 is SNHLY and CDR2 is FYNNEI. The CDR3 nucleotides are TGTGCCAGCCGGACAGGGTCGGGTGAGCAGTACTTC. Amino acids: CASRTGSGEQYF.

This clonotype was seen a few times. J is TRBJ1-3 and V is TRBV12-3 or TRBV12-4; a weak D match, TRBD1 (5 bases). This CDR3 is 14 amino acids long. The germline V and J ends were trimmed by 4 bases and 4 bases, with 11 bases remaining between them. In DNA, the CDR3 is TGTGCCAGCAGTTGGGACCTGGGGGGAAACACCATATATTTT. It encodes CASSWDLGGNTIYF.

Note on this clonotype: A much larger clonotype is one base distant, so this may be a read error. The genes are TRBV2 and TRBJ1-2; TRBD1 matches 8 bases. Germline trimming cut 6 bases from V and 5 bases from J; bases unmatched to any gene: 8. The CDR3 length is 14 residues. Germline V gene data show CDR1 as SNHLY and CDR2 as FYNNEI. The CDR3 DNA sequence: TGTGCCAGCAGAGACGGACAGGGAAGGTATGGCTACACCTTC. Translated, it gives CASRDGQGRYGYTF.

This clonotype was counted only a few times. This chain connects TRBV14 to TRBJ1-2, with 9 positions matching TRBD1. Germline assignment: CDR1 SGHDN and CDR2 FVKESK. This CDR3 contains 17 residues. V shed 7 bases, J shed 7 bases, and the junction held 19 bases outside the gene matches. DNA of the CDR3: TGTGCCAGCAATGGGGGGACAGGGAGGGGAGAAGGTCCTGGCTACACCTTC. Translation: CASNGGTGRGEGPGYTF.

Of note for this clonotype: The CDR3 ends on some other residue instead of the conserved phenylalanine or tryptophan, so this is likely a read error. The V and J genes are TRBV28 and TRBJ2-7, with TRBD1 matching 9 bases. There are 15 residues in the CDR3. Trimming took 3 bases from V and 2 from J; bases not matched to a gene: 5. Looked up from germline, CDR1 is MDHEN and CDR2 is SYDVKM. The CDR3 reads CASSLRTGATYEQYS. The CDR3 DNA follows: TGTGCCAGCAGTTTGCGGACAGGGGCTACCTACGAGCAGTACTCC.

The J gene is TRBJ1-5, the V gene TRBV5-4; TRBD1 matches at 8 bases. The CDR3 consists of 15 residues. CDR1 SGHNT and CDR2 YYREEE come from the germline V gene (reference sequence). The trim removed 5 bases at V and 4 bases at J, leaving 8 bases unmatched. The CDR3 region is CASRTGGGRNQPQHF. The CDR3 nucleotides are TGTGCCAGCAGAACAGGGGGGGGTAGAAATCAGCCCCAGCATTTT.

CDR3: CSVGRRLSHNEQFF. The CDR3 DNA reads TGCAGCGTCGGAAGACGACTGAGCCACAATGAGCAGTTCTTC. The chain combines TRBV29-1 with TRBJ2-1, with no clear D. V shed 6 bases and J shed 5 bases, with 17 bases lying between them. From germline, CDR1 is SQVTM and CDR2 ANQGSEA. This CDR3 region has 14 residues.

This clonotype was recorded many times. The chain uses TRBV7-2 and TRBJ1-1, with D uncertain. The CDR3 contains 13 residues. The germline V gene has CDR1 SGHTA and CDR2 FQGNSA. Trimming cost V 1 base and J 5 bases, with 8 bases left between them. The CDR3 sequence: CASSLDPSTEAFF. The CDR3 nucleotides are TGTGCCAGCAGCTTAGACCCCAGTACTGAAGCTTTCTTT.

This clonotype was seen at least ten times. The J gene is TRBJ2-3, the V gene TRBV19; 11 bases line up with TRBD2. The length of the CDR3 is 15 residues. Germline V gene sequence: CDR1 LNHDA, CDR2 SQIVND (reference sequence). After removal of 7 bases from V and 3 bases from J, the junction contained 6 bases not matched to a gene. The CDR3 sequence: CASNSGRARTDTQYF. The DNA for the CDR3 is TGTGCCAGTAATAGCGGGAGGGCCCGTACAGATACGCAGTATTTT.

The chain couples TRBV12-3 or TRBV12-4 to TRBJ2-7; unclear D gene. Deletions cut 5 bases from V and 3 bases from J, with 8 bases between. The CDR3 length is 12 residues. CDR3 residues: CASSLLIYEQYF. The CDR3 DNA reads TGTGCCAGCAGTCTCCTTATCTACGAGCAGTACTTC.

A word on this clonotype: Mismatch with germline at one junction end may stem from a read error. The V call is TRBV6-1, the J call TRBJ1-2, with D perhaps matching TRBD1 (5 bases). The length of the CDR3 is 14 residues. The germline V gene has CDR1 MNHNS and CDR2 SASEGT. The CDR3 spells CSSSELTRDYVYTF. The CDR3 nucleotides are TGTTCCAGCAGTGAACTTACCAGGGACTATGTCTACACCTTC.

Comment on this clonotype: Since a much larger clone is just one base distant, this may be a read error. The chain has TRBV27 and TRBJ1-1; D call uncertain. V was cut by 4 bases and J by 3 bases, with 15 bases left in between. Per germline, CDR1 MNHEY and CDR2 SMNVEV (reference sequence). The CDR3 spans 15 residues. CDR3 sequence: CASSSPSGADTEAFF. CDR3 sequence (DNA): TGTGCCAGCAGTTCACCCTCGGGCGCGGACACTGAAGCTTTCTTT.

The rearrangement links TRBV10-3 to TRBJ2-7, with D tentatively TRBD1 or TRBD2 (5 bases each). The CDR3 has 12 residues. The germline V gene has CDR1 ENHRY and CDR2 SYGVKD. V gave up 3 bases and J gave up 3 bases, with 6 bases separating them. The CDR3 DNA reads as TGTGCCATCAGTGATGGGGGCTACGAGCAGTACTTC. It yields the protein CAISDGGYEQYF.

This chain uses TRBV7-2 with TRBJ2-7, with unresolved D. The germline gives CDR1 SGHTA, CDR2 FQGNSA. This CDR3 is 15 amino acids long. Trimming removed 5 bases at V and 7 bases at J, with 21 bases between. The CDR3 nucleotides are TGTGCCAGCAGCAACTTTGCGGTCAACTTATTGGAGCAGTACTTC. This translates into CASSNFAVNLLEQYF.

The gene calls are TRBV24-1 and TRBJ2-1, with 9 bases that match TRBD2. This CDR3 is built from 15 residues. Germline values: CDR1 KGHDR, CDR2 SFDVKD. V dropped 11 bases and J dropped 2; count of bases not matched to a gene: 9. The DNA for the CDR3 is TGTGCCATCAGGGATCTAGCGGGGCCCTACAATGAGCAGTTCTTC. Its translation is CAIRDLAGPYNEQFF.

As regards this clonotype: It may be a read error: a sequence one base away is much more abundant. The gene calls are TRBV7-9 and TRBJ2-3; D is uncertain. CDR1 is SEHNR, CDR2 FQNEAQ, per germline (reference sequence). V was clipped by 5 bases and J by 3 bases, with 9 bases between them. The CDR3 spans 13 residues. The CDR3 region has the DNA TGTGCCAGCAGCCGGCCCGGGACAGATACGCAGTATTTT. This codes for CASSRPGTDTQYF.

Comment on this clonotype: Possible read error: a much larger clone is one base away. CDR3 coding DNA: TGCAGTGGAAATCACTTGACTAGCGAATACGAGTTCTTC. It specifies CSGNHLTSEYEFF. The V and J genes are TRBV20-1 and TRBJ2-1; 8 nucleotides line up with TRBD2. This CDR3 spans 13 amino acids. From germline, CDR1 is DFQATT and CDR2 SNEGSKA (reference sequence). Losses at the gene ends were 7 bases for V and 14 bases for J; bases not matched to a gene: 16.

A note on this clonotype: This may arise from a read error, as a much more abundant clone is one base away. The rearrangement uses TRBV6-1 and TRBJ1-1; 7 positions match TRBD1. V dropped 5 bases and J dropped 9; count of bases not matched to a gene: 3. CDR1 and CDR2 from the germline V gene are MNHNS and SASEGT. CDR3 length equals 11 residues. The CDR3 bases are TGTGCCAGCAGTCAGGGGGTAAAAGCTTTCTTT. Translating gives CASSQGVKAFF.

Many counts were recorded for this clonotype. The chain has TRBV28 and TRBJ2-1, with no clear D. Deletions cut 0 bases from V and 0 bases from J, with 3 bases between. Germline CDR1 and CDR2: MDHEN and SYDVKM. CDR3 length: 14 residues. As DNA, the CDR3 is TGTGCCAGCAGTTTATGGAGCTCCTACAATGAGCAGTTCTTC. Its protein product is CASSLWSSYNEQFF.

The chain is built from TRBV25-1 and TRBJ2-5; TRBD1 agrees at 9 bases. Trimming cost V 7 bases and J 4 bases; bases outside gene matches: 10. The CDR3 consists of 15 residues. Per the germline V gene, CDR1 is MGHDK and CDR2 is SYGVNS. Written as DNA, the CDR3 is TGTGCCAGCACCCCCCCCGGGACAGGGAGAGAGACCCAGTACTTC. Translation: CASTPPGTGRETQYF.